This TCR beta chain was identified during a study of T cell repertoires in cytomegalovirus infection. Across the whole study: TCR beta signatures that were public indicated CMV infection and matching HLA type.

Findings and limits, study-wide: What dominated the ex vivo response were HLA-C-restricted CMV-specific TCR beta clonotypes. Summed frequency of shared TCR beta families picked out CMV carriers who also had the relevant HLA.

TCRdb itself ran the reads through MiXCR, one entry per CDR3 protein. The sample yields hundreds of thousands of distinct CDR3 sequences, approximately 31% seen once. This clonotype was seen more than once but under ten times. Its antigen is undetermined. In germline, CDR1 is ENHRY, CDR2 SYGVKD. V lost 6 bases to trimming and J lost 3 bases, with 8 bases between them. This CDR3 spans 12 amino acids. Sequencing used cultured CD8+ T cells from PBMCs, obtained from culture after CMV antigen stimulation. This TCR was recovered from a human donor in good health (CMV status not recorded). Some clones in this sample may be carry-over from other donors' samples. The chain has TRBV10-3 and TRBJ2-5, with TRBD1 as a possible D gene (6 bases). For the CDR3, the DNA is TGTGCCATCAGGGACAGAAAAGAGACCCAGTACTTC. This encodes CAIRDRKETQYF.